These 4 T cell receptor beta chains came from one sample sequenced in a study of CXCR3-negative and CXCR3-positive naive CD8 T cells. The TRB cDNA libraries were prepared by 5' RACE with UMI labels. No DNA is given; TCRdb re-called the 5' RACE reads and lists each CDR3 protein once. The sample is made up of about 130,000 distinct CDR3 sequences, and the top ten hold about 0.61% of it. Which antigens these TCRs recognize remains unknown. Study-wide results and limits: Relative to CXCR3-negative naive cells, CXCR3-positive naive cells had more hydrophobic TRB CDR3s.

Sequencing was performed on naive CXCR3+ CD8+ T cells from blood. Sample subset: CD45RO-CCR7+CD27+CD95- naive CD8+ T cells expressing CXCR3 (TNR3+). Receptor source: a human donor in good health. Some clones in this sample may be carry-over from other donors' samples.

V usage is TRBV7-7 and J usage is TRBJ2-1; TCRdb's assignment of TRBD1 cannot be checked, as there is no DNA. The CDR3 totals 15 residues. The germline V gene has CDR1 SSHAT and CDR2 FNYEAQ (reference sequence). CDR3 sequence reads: CASSPGGDSYNEQFF. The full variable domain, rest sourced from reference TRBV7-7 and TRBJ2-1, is GAGVSQSPRYKVTKRGQDVTLRCDPISSHATLYWYQQALGQGPEFLTYFNYEAQPDKSGLPSDRFSAERPEGSISTLTIQRTEQRDSAMYRCASSPGGDSYNEQFFGPGTRLTVL.

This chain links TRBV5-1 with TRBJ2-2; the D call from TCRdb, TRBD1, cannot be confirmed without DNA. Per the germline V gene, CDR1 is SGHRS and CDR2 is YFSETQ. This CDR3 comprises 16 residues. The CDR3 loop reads CASSTPQGLDTGELFF.

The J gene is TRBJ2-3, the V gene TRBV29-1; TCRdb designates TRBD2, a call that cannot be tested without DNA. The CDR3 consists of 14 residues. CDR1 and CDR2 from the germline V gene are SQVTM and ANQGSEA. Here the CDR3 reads CSGRDFDSTDTQYF.

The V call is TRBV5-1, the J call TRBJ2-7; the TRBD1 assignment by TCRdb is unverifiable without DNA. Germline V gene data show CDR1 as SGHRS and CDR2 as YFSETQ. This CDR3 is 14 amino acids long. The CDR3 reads CASSLGQGLYEQYF.